A few counts support the clone carrying this T cell receptor (beta chain). The data originate from a study of T-cell reconstitution after alpha-beta-depleted transplantation in children. Library preparation (for TCRbeta) was performed with unique molecular identifiers. TCRdb re-called the PCR reads through MiXCR, storing one row per CDR3 protein. The sample holds approximately 590,000 distinct CDR3 sequences, roughly a tenth seen once. The sequencing here drew on PBMCs from the stem cell graft donor, taken from the stem cell graft. The receptor comes from a human donor who donated a stem cell graft to a child with acute myeloid leukemia.

The DNA for the CDR3 is TGTGCCATCAGAGCCGGGACTAGCAGCTACGAGCAGTACTTC. Its translation: CAIRAGTSSYEQYF. The J gene is TRBJ2-7, the V gene TRBV10-3, with TRBD2 matching 9 bases. The CDR3 is 14 amino acids. CDR1 and CDR2 (germline): ENHRY, SYGVKD. Trimming took 6 bases from V and 3 from J; bases not matched to a gene: 6.